Presented here are 32 T cell receptor beta chains from one specimen sequenced in a study of cytomegalovirus exposure and HLA in healthy donors. The PCR ran on 60 Vbeta and 13 Jbeta primers. The table came from immunoSEQ multiplex PCR; TCRdb's copy has only in-frame clones and leaves some out. The profile shows some 200,000 clones, 75% to 85% of them singletons. Sample: PBMCs. These receptors were taken from a girl between 10 and 17 years old in good health and CMV-seropositive.

The V call is TRBV4-1, the J call TRBJ2-7; 9 nucleotides align to TRBD1. J was trimmed by 4 bases and V by 0 bases; bases with no gene match: 4. This CDR3 comprises 15 residues. Germline CDR1 MGHRA, CDR2 YSYEKL. The CDR3 spells CASSQEGTGMYEQYF. The CDR3 DNA reads TGCGCCAGCAGCCAAGAAGGGACAGGGATGTACGAGCAGTACTTC.

The V gene is TRBV5-6, the J gene TRBJ2-7, with D maybe TRBD1 (6 bases). V lost 4 bases, J lost 1 base, and 9 bases lay in between. The CDR3 is 13 residues long. Germline lookup yields CDR1 SGHDT and CDR2 YYEEEE. The CDR3 protein is CASSRDISYEQYF. The CDR3 DNA sequence: TGTGCCAGCAGCCGGGACATATCCTACGAGCAGTACTTC.

This sequence joins TRBV21-1 and TRBJ1-2. TRBV21-1 is a listed pseudogene. The CDR3 contains 16 residues. The CDR3, as DNA: TGTGCCAGCAGCGCGTTGCGGGCTCGGGGAACGAGCGGCTACACCTTC. Translation gives CASSALRARGTSGYTF.

The chain links TRBV7-8 to TRBJ2-5, with 16 bases lining up with TRBD2. Trimming removed 5 bases from V and 5 bases from J; junction bases left unmatched: 11. This CDR3 contains 18 residues. Germline V gene sequence: CDR1 SGHVS, CDR2 FQNEAQ. This CDR3 is CASSPIPGLAGGHETQYF. For the CDR3, the DNA is TGTGCCAGCAGCCCGATCCCGGGACTAGCGGGGGGGCACGAGACCCAGTACTTC.

J is TRBJ1-4 and V is TRBV2; the D gene is possibly TRBD1 (6 bases). V lost 5 bases and J 5 bases, leaving 12 bases between the germline ends. The CDR3 spans 14 residues. CDR1 is SNHLY and CDR2 is FYNNEI in the germline V gene. For the CDR3, the DNA is TGTGCCAGCAGTTGGACAGCTACGAATGAAAAACTGTTTTTT. It encodes CASSWTATNEKLFF.

The chain links TRBV5-6 to TRBJ2-7; TRBD1 agrees at 9 bases. Germline V gene sequence: CDR1 SGHDT, CDR2 YYEEEE. V shed 3 bases and J 4 bases; nucleotides not matched to a gene: 5. The CDR3 consists of 14 residues. CDR3 DNA sequence: TGTGCCAGCAGCTCACTCGGACAGGGGTACGAGCAGTACTTC. Its translation is CASSSLGQGYEQYF. Based on the CDR3 plus reference TRBV5-6 and TRBJ2-7, the full variable domain is DAGVTQSPTHLIKTRGQQVTLRCSPKSGHDTVSWYQQALGQGPQFIFQYYEEEERQRGNFPDRFSGHQFPNYSSELNVNALLLGDSALYLCASSSLGQGYEQYFGPGTRLTVT.

This chain uses TRBV7-6 with TRBJ1-4; D might be TRBD1 (5 bases). The V end lost 1 base, the J end lost 2 bases, and 8 bases lay between the germline ends. The CDR3 totals 15 residues. Germline V lookup: CDR1 SGHVS, CDR2 FNYEAQ. CDR3 protein: CASSLVAGTNEKLFF. The CDR3 DNA reads TGTGCCAGCAGCTTAGTAGCAGGGACTAATGAAAAACTGTTTTTT.

The CDR3: CASSVEYRQSYTF. The CDR3, as DNA: TGTGCCAGCAGCGTAGAGTACAGGCAGAGCTACACCTTC. The V call is TRBV9, the J call TRBJ1-2, with TRBD1 as a possible D gene (5 bases). V shed 0 bases and J shed 9 bases, with 12 bases lying between them. This CDR3 has 13 residues. Looked up from germline, CDR1 is SGDLS and CDR2 is YYNGEE.

The CDR3 DNA reads as TGTGCCAGCAGCTTTATGGAGCGTACAGATACGCAGTATTTT. Translating gives CASSFMERTDTQYF. The V gene is TRBV5-6, the J gene TRBJ2-3; D not resolved. The germline V and J ends were trimmed by 2 bases and 3 bases, with 10 bases remaining between them. This CDR3 spans 14 amino acids. Germline V gene data show CDR1 as SGHDT and CDR2 as YYEEEE.

J is TRBJ2-1 and V is TRBV7-6; maybe TRBD2 (6 bases). This CDR3 contains 14 residues. Looked up from germline, CDR1 is SGHVS and CDR2 is FNYEAQ. The V end was cut by 3 bases, the J end by 2 bases, with 8 bases between. CDR3 in amino acids: CASSFAGPYNEQFF. CDR3 coding DNA: TGTGCCAGCAGCTTCGCGGGGCCCTACAATGAGCAGTTCTTC.

This sequence joins TRBV19 and TRBJ2-3, with D possibly being TRBD1 (7 bases). Germline values: CDR1 LNHDA, CDR2 SQIVND (reference sequence). Trimming pared 9 bases from V and 2 bases from J, leaving 21 bases between. The CDR3 length is 16 residues. CDR3 DNA sequence: TGTGCCAGGCGCGGGAAGCCCGACAGGGCCACAGATACGCAGTATTTT. It encodes CARRGKPDRATDTQYF.

This chain uses TRBV11-2 with TRBJ1-5; D is possibly TRBD1 (5 bases). Germline lookup yields CDR1 SGHAT and CDR2 FQNNGV. This CDR3 contains 13 residues. With 8 bases removed from V and 7 bases from J, the gap between germline ends came to 15 bases. The CDR3 spells CASSGGYRQPQHF. The CDR3 region has the DNA TGTGCCAGCTCGGGGGGGTACCGGCAGCCCCAGCATTTT.

The chain joins TRBV10-3 to TRBJ2-2; no clear D. Trimming took 4 bases from V and 4 from J, leaving 13 bases between them. This CDR3 contains 15 residues. CDR1 and CDR2 (germline): ENHRY, SYGVKD. The chain's CDR3 is CAISAVSAATGELFF. The CDR3 nucleotides read TGTGCCATCAGTGCAGTCTCGGCGGCCACCGGGGAGCTGTTTTTT.

The chain joins TRBV11-3 to TRBJ2-3, with D possibly TRBD1 on 6 matching bases. Germline CDR1 is SGHNT and CDR2 is YENEEA. Trimming shortened V by 2 bases and J by 1 base, and 10 bases separated the two germline ends. This CDR3 contains 15 residues. The CDR3 DNA follows: TGTGCCAGCAGCTTATGGAAGGGGGGCACAGATACGCAGTATTTT. As protein: CASSLWKGGTDTQYF.

The chain links TRBV7-2 to TRBJ1-6; D gene ambiguous. This CDR3 contains 13 residues. Germline CDR1 is SGHTA and CDR2 is FQGNSA. V gave up 4 bases and J gave up 8 bases, with 9 bases separating them. The CDR3 DNA follows: TGTGCCAGCAGCTCCCTCAGTTATTCACCCCTCCACTTT. It encodes CASSSLSYSPLHF.

CDR3 sequence reads: CASSHTKAGMADTQYF. The DNA of the CDR3 is TGTGCCAGCAGCCATACGAAGGCGGGGATGGCAGATACGCAGTATTTT. This rearrangement joins TRBV7-6 to TRBJ2-3; tentative D call: TRBD2 (6 bases). The germline gives CDR1 SGHVS, CDR2 FNYEAQ. CDR3 length equals 16 residues. Between the trimmed V and J ends, which lost 5 bases and 4 bases, there was a span of 19 bases.

The V call is TRBV5-5, the J call TRBJ2-3; D might be TRBD2 (6 bases). Germline CDR1 is SGHKS and CDR2 is YYEKEE (reference sequence). V lost 2 bases, J lost 4 bases, and 17 bases lay in between. The CDR3 runs to 16 residues. The CDR3 DNA reads TGTGCCAGCAGCTTAAGCTTGCTCTGGGGGGCAGATACGCAGTATTTT. It codes for CASSLSLLWGADTQYF.

The chain has TRBV6-1 and TRBJ1-4, with D perhaps TRBD1 (5 bases). V was clipped by 4 bases and J by 15 bases, with 12 bases between them. The germline gives CDR1 MNHNS, CDR2 SASEGT. The CDR3 is 11 residues long. CDR3 sequence reads: CASSAPPGVFF. CDR3 coding DNA: TGTGCCAGCAGTGCCCCCCCGGGGGTGTTTTTT.

The V call is TRBV2, the J call TRBJ2-3; D perhaps matches TRBD1 (5 bases). V lost 7 bases, J lost 3 bases, and 8 bases lay in between. Germline-derived CDR1 and CDR2 are SNHLY and FYNNEI. The CDR3 length is 12 residues. DNA of the CDR3: TGTGCCAGCAAAGACAGAACAGATACGCAGTATTTT. Encoded protein: CASKDRTDTQYF.

This clone was recorded a few times. The genes are TRBV7-2 and TRBJ1-5; D ambiguous. Trimming left V 5 bases short and J 3 bases short, with 5 bases between. The germline V gene has CDR1 SGHTA and CDR2 FQGNSA. CDR3 length: 12 residues. CDR3 DNA: TGTGCCAGCAGCCAGGACAATCAGCCCCAGCATTTT. Translating it yields CASSQDNQPQHF.

A remark on this clone: Different DNA sequences within this sample yield the same CDR3. The chain uses TRBV18 and TRBJ1-2, with no clear D. Germline lookup yields CDR1 KGHSH and CDR2 LQKENI. V dropped 6 bases and J dropped 2 bases, with 10 bases sitting between them. The CDR3 runs 13 residues. Here the CDR3 reads CASSPDINYGYTF. The CDR3 DNA reads as TGTGCCAGCTCCCCTGACATAAACTATGGCTACACCTTC.

The chain links TRBV19 to TRBJ1-2, with D possibly matching TRBD1 (5 bases). V was shortened by 7 bases and J by 7 bases, with 19 bases between the two germline ends. The CDR3 is 14 residues long. The V gene's germline CDR1 is LNHDA and CDR2 SQIVND (reference sequence). The CDR3 DNA reads as TGTGCCAGTACCAGGGACCGGGGGAGAGGTGGCTACACCTTC. It encodes CASTRDRGRGGYTF. The entire variable domain, with the rest obtained from reference TRBV19 and TRBJ1-2, is as follows: DGGITQSPKYLFRKEGQNVTLSCEQNLNHDAMYWYRQDPGQGLRLIYYSQIVNDFQKGDIAEGYSVSREKKESFPLTVTSAQKNPTAFYLCASTRDRGRGGYTFGSGTRLTVV.

J is TRBJ2-3 and V is TRBV7-8; D is perhaps TRBD2 (6 bases). This CDR3 is built from 12 residues. The V gene's germline CDR1 is SGHVS and CDR2 FQNEAQ. V was shortened by 3 bases and J by 13 bases, with 14 bases between the two germline ends. Written as DNA, the CDR3 is TGTGCCAGCAGCTTGTCTCGACTAGTGGAGTATTTT. It codes for CASSLSRLVEYF.

The V and J genes are TRBV7-9 and TRBJ1-3, with D perhaps matching TRBD1 (5 bases). Trimming shortened V by 8 bases and J by 0 bases, and 8 bases separated the two germline ends. CDR1 and CDR2 from the germline V gene are SEHNR and FQNEAQ (reference sequence). The CDR3 has 13 amino acids. This CDR3 is CASVGASGNTIYF. In DNA, the CDR3 is TGTGCCAGCGTAGGGGCCTCTGGAAACACCATATATTTT.

The V gene is TRBV27, the J gene TRBJ2-5, with 8 bases identical to TRBD1. V lost 4 bases, J lost 4 bases, and 2 bases stayed unmatched. Looked up from germline, CDR1 is MNHEY and CDR2 is SMNVEV (reference sequence). The CDR3 totals 13 residues. CDR3 sequence reads: CASSSDRGETQYF. The CDR3 DNA reads TGTGCCAGCAGTTCCGACAGGGGAGAGACCCAGTACTTC.

V gene TRBV6-6 combines with J gene TRBJ1-2, with D uncertain. CDR1 and CDR2 (germline): MNHNY, SVGAGI (reference sequence). The V end was cut by 2 bases, the J end by 6 bases, with 10 bases between. CDR3 length equals 13 residues. Here the CDR3 DNA reads TGTGCCAGCAGTTACGGCCCCCGGGATGGCTACACCTTC. This sequence encodes CASSYGPRDGYTF.

The V call is TRBV7-2, the J call TRBJ1-1; D is perhaps TRBD1 (5 bases). CDR1 SGHTA and CDR2 FQGNSA come from the germline V gene. This CDR3 is 14 amino acids long. V shed 2 bases and J shed 1 base, with 8 bases lying between them. The CDR3 sequence: CASSLFGGNTEAFF. CDR3 nucleotide sequence: TGTGCCAGCAGCTTATTCGGGGGGAACACTGAAGCTTTCTTT.

CDR3 DNA: TGTGCCAGCAGTGTCGGGACAGGTAATTCACCCCTCCACTTT. Translated: CASSVGTGNSPLHF. J is TRBJ1-6 and V is TRBV6-1, with 8 bases aligning to TRBD1. Germline V lookup: CDR1 MNHNS, CDR2 SASEGT. J gave up 6 bases and V 4 bases, and 2 bases lay outside the gene matches. The CDR3 is 14 amino acids.

The chain couples TRBV7-2 to TRBJ1-1, with D possibly being TRBD1 (5 bases). This CDR3 has 16 amino acids. Germline values: CDR1 SGHTA, CDR2 FQGNSA. The V end was cut by 7 bases, the J end by 0 bases, with 18 bases between. CDR3 amino acids: CASTEQALAMNTEAFF. The CDR3 DNA sequence: TGTGCCAGCACCGAACAGGCCCTGGCCATGAACACTGAAGCTTTCTTT.

The genes are TRBV7-2 and TRBJ2-7, with 10 bases aligning to TRBD2. This CDR3 has 15 residues. The junction had 5 bases not matched to a gene; V was cut back by 4 bases and J by 2 bases. Per germline, CDR1 SGHTA and CDR2 FQGNSA. The CDR3 DNA reads TGTGCCAGCAGCTCGACGCTAGCGGGGGCCTACGAGCAGTACTTC. Amino acid sequence: CASSSTLAGAYEQYF. Variable domain in full (rest from reference TRBV7-2 and TRBJ2-7): GAGVSQSPSNKVTEKGKDVELRCDPISGHTALYWYRQSLGQGLEFLIYFQGNSAPDKSGLPSDRFSAERTGGSVSTLTIQRTQQEDSAVYLCASSSTLAGAYEQYFGPGTRLTVT.

The genes are TRBV10-1 and TRBJ2-7; D not certain. CDR1 WNHNN and CDR2 SYGVQD come from the germline V gene (reference sequence). Trimming stripped 0 bases from V and 5 bases from J, with 14 bases between. The CDR3 has 15 residues. The CDR3 reads CASSESPEHINEQYF. The CDR3 bases are TGCGCCAGCAGTGAGTCGCCTGAGCATATCAACGAGCAGTACTTC.

The gene calls are TRBV5-4 and TRBJ2-3; TRBD2 matches 11 bases. Losses at the gene ends were 2 bases for V and 0 bases for J; bases not matched to a gene: 14. The length of the CDR3 is 20 residues. Germline CDR1 SGHNT, CDR2 YYREEE (reference sequence). The chain's CDR3 is CASSLNVGLAGGASTDTQYF. The CDR3 DNA sequence: TGTGCCAGCAGCTTAAACGTGGGCCTAGCGGGGGGCGCTAGCACAGATACGCAGTATTTT.